Below are 10 T cell receptor beta chains sequenced from a single sample in a study of blood T cell repertoires in COVID-19. The protocol was immunoSEQ multiplex PCR, while the TCRdb copy is restricted to in-frame clones and leaves out a portion. The sample holds 140,000 or so clones; about three quarters are singletons and the top ten take around a sixth. Sequenced sample: peripheral blood. These receptor sequences come from a man over 45 with acute or convalescent COVID-19.

The genes are TRBV11-2 and TRBJ2-3, with 12 bases matching TRBD2. V gave up 0 bases and J gave up 2 bases; unmatched junction bases: 3. The CDR3 runs to 17 residues. CDR1 and CDR2 (germline): SGHAT, FQNNGV. CDR3 sequence (DNA): TGTGCCAGCAGCTTAGACGGACTAGCGGGGAACACAGATACGCAGTATTTT. Translation: CASSLDGLAGNTDTQYF. Looking up the rest from reference TRBV11-2 and TRBJ2-3 gives the full variable domain: EAGVAQSPRYKIIEKRQSVAFWCNPISGHATLYWYQQILGQGPKLLIQFQNNGVVDDSQLPKDRFSAERLKGVDSTLKIQPAKLEDSAVYLCASSLDGLAGNTDTQYFGPGTRLTVL.

The CDR3 reads CASRPRGPHTEAFF. The DNA of the CDR3 is TGTGCCAGCAGACCCAGGGGGCCTCACACTGAAGCTTTCTTT. J is TRBJ1-1 and V is TRBV28; TRBD1 matches at 8 bases. Germline CDR1 MDHEN, CDR2 SYDVKM. V trimming: 6 bases; J trimming: 3 bases; junction bases outside the gene matches: 6. The length of the CDR3 is 14 residues.

V is TRBV2 and J is TRBJ1-2, with TRBD1 matching 9 bases. Losses at the gene ends were 8 bases for V and 3 bases for J; bases not matched to a gene: 4. This CDR3 is 13 amino acids long. CDR1 is SNHLY and CDR2 is FYNNEI in the germline V gene. The CDR3 region has the DNA TGTGCCAGCCGTACAGGGGGCTACTATGGCTACACCTTC. This sequence encodes CASRTGGYYGYTF.

The chain uses TRBV5-1 and TRBJ1-4; D might be TRBD1 (5 bases). The CDR3 contains 16 residues. Between the trimmed V and J ends, which lost 2 bases and 8 bases, there was a span of 19 bases. CDR1 is SGHRS, CDR2 YFSETQ, per germline. CDR3 residues: CASSLDRLGGSEKLFF. In DNA form, the CDR3 reads TGCGCCAGCAGCTTAGACCGCCTCGGGGGGAGCGAAAAACTGTTTTTT.

CDR3 DNA: TGTGCCAGCAGCAAAGCCCCGACAACCTACGAGCAGTACGTC. Translation gives CASSKAPTTYEQYV. The V and J genes are TRBV21-1 and TRBJ2-7; the DNA was not compared with TRBD1, the D call given in the table. TRBV21-1 is classified as a pseudogene. The CDR3 covers 14 residues.

The genes are TRBV7-2 and TRBJ2-1; the match to TRBD2 covers 9 bases. The CDR3 runs 15 residues. V dropped 2 bases and J dropped 3; count of bases not matched to a gene: 2. The germline gives CDR1 SGHTA, CDR2 FQGNSA. Here the CDR3 reads CASSLRAGGYNEQFF. CDR3 sequence (DNA): TGTGCCAGCAGCTTACGAGCGGGGGGCTACAATGAGCAGTTCTTC.

The chain carries TRBV6-5 and TRBJ1-2; D is possibly TRBD1 (5 bases). CDR1 MNHEY and CDR2 SVGAGI come from the germline V gene. Trimming pared 2 bases from V and 5 bases from J, leaving 12 bases between. The CDR3 spans 14 residues. The CDR3 DNA follows: TGTGCCAGCAGTTACGGGCGGCCAGGGTATGGCTACACCTTC. This gives the protein CASSYGRPGYGYTF.

V gene TRBV5-4 combines with J gene TRBJ1-2; D unclear. V was shortened by 1 base and J by 8 bases, with 12 bases between the two germline ends. Germline-derived CDR1 and CDR2 are SGHNT and YYREEE (reference sequence). This CDR3 has 13 residues. The CDR3 bases are TGTGCCAGCAGCTTGTTGACGGAGAGGGGCTACACCTTC. It encodes CASSLLTERGYTF.

This clone is classed as medium-sized (0.01 to 0.1%). V is TRBV4-1 and J is TRBJ2-3; TRBD1 is a possible D gene (5 bases). Trimming stripped 0 bases from V and 5 bases from J, with 15 bases between. CDR1 MGHRA and CDR2 YSYEKL come from the germline V gene. This CDR3 has 16 amino acids. CDR3 loop: CASSQDLGASGDTQYF. The CDR3 DNA reads TGCGCCAGCAGCCAAGATCTAGGGGCCTCGGGAGATACGCAGTATTTT.

The chain carries TRBV19 and TRBJ2-3; TRBD2 aligns across 9 bases. CDR1 and CDR2 from the germline V gene are LNHDA and SQIVND (reference sequence). The CDR3 totals 14 residues. With V trimmed by 1 base and J by 9 bases, 5 bases remained unmatched. The CDR3 nucleotides read TGTGCCAGTAGTATAGTAGGTAGCGGGGGCACGCAGTATTTT. Encoded protein: CASSIVGSGGTQYF.